This paragraph reports one T cell receptor (beta chain). Its antigen is as yet unknown. Between the trimmed V and J ends, which lost 2 bases and 1 base, there was a span of 11 bases. Germline CDR1 KGHSH, CDR2 LQKENI. This CDR3 is built from 15 residues. It was with 60 Vbeta and 13 Jbeta primers that the PCR ran. Assay: immunoSEQ multiplex PCR; the TCRdb copy retains only in-frame clones and omits some. The sample contains 95,000 to 120,000 clones, around 77% of which appear only once. The data derive from a study of cytomegalovirus exposure and HLA in healthy donors. The study's findings and limits: A list of 150 or so TCR beta chains associated with cytomegalovirus was given.

V and J are TRBV18 and TRBJ1-1, with D unclear. This clonotype was obtained from a woman aged 25 to 39 in good health and CMV-seropositive. Sequenced input: PBMCs. The CDR3 coding sequence is TGTGCCAGCTCACCATCCGGACTTCCGAACACTGAAGCTTTCTTT. Translating it yields CASSPSGLPNTEAFF.